These 20 T cell receptor beta chains share one sample of origin, sequenced in a study of beta chain features in type 1 diabetes. Study-wide points: Moderate yet significant TCRB CDR3 shortening was seen in Type 1 diabetes patients in all four CD4+ subsets.

Expressed TCRB transcripts were sequenced after all isolated RNA was converted to cDNA. This table comes from immunoSEQ multiplex PCR, and its TCRdb copy is limited to in-frame clones, with some not included. The data contain hundreds of thousands of clones, 11% to 15% of them seen just once; the ten biggest clones take up 0.035% to 0.045%. No antigen has been identified for these receptors. The sequenced sample was naive CD4+ T cells from blood. All receptors derive from a man younger than 30 with type 1 diabetes.

This clone was counted only a few times. The genes are TRBV23-1 and TRBJ2-7; D might be TRBD1 (7 bases). TRBV23-1 is labeled an ORF, and its function is uncertain. This CDR3 has 16 amino acids. V was clipped by 9 bases and J by 3 bases, with 24 bases between them. Here the CDR3 DNA reads TGCGCCAGTGAATCGCGCTCCGGGGGACAGAACTACGAGCAGTACTTC. Its protein is CASESRSGGQNYEQYF.

As regards this clone: Other DNA sequences from this sample encode an identical CDR3 as well. V and J are TRBV7-9 and TRBJ2-7; D remains ambiguous. V dropped 0 bases and J dropped 7 bases, with 4 bases sitting between them. CDR3 length: 11 amino acids. The germline CDR1 and CDR2 sequences are SEHNR and FQNEAQ (reference sequence). In nucleotides, the CDR3 is TGTGCCAGCAGCTTAGCCGGGGAGCAGTACTTC. It encodes CASSLAGEQYF.

This clone was recorded a few times. A junction boundary mismatches the germline segment, possibly from a read error. The chain carries TRBV4-3 and TRBJ1-5; D gene ambiguous. The length of the CDR3 is 15 residues. CDR1 is LGHNA and CDR2 is YSLEER in the germline V gene. The CDR3 protein is CAISQGRAGNQPQHF. The CDR3, as DNA: TGCGCCATCAGCCAAGGGCGGGCAGGTAATCAGCCCCAGCATTTT.

The chain links TRBV13 to TRBJ1-2, with TRBD1 matching 7 bases. The germline CDR1 and CDR2 sequences are PRHDT and FYEKMQ (reference sequence). Losses at the gene ends were 0 bases for V and 8 bases for J; bases not matched to a gene: 12. The CDR3 loop spans 16 amino acids. CDR3: CASSLGRGQSTIGYTF. CDR3 coding DNA: TGTGCCAGCAGCTTAGGAAGGGGACAGTCAACTATAGGCTACACCTTC. Looking up the rest from reference TRBV13 and TRBJ1-2 gives the full variable domain: AAGVIQSPRHLIKEKRETATLKCYPIPRHDTVYWYQQGPGQDPQFLISFYEKMQSDKGSIPDRFSAQQFSDYHSELNMSSLELGDSALYFCASSLGRGQSTIGYTFGSGTRLTVV.

This clone was detected only a few times. CDR3 loop: CASSIDRGTQPQHF. The CDR3 nucleotides read TGTGCCAGCAGCATTGACAGGGGAACTCAGCCCCAGCATTTT. V and J are TRBV5-4 and TRBJ1-5; 8 bases fit TRBD1. Germline CDR1 and CDR2: SGHNT and YYREEE (reference sequence). The CDR3 is made up of 14 amino acids. The J segment lost 6 bases and the V segment lost 4 bases, leaving 6 bases of the junction unmatched.

This chain uses TRBV7-2 with TRBJ2-7; D remains ambiguous. The germline V gene encodes CDR1 SGHTA and CDR2 FQGNSA. The CDR3 loop spans 14 amino acids. The V and J ends lost 3 bases and 3 bases respectively, with 12 bases between them. CDR3 nucleotide sequence: TGTGCCAGCAGCTTCAGTCCCTCTGGCTACGAGCAGTACTTC. It encodes CASSFSPSGYEQYF.

This clone was counted between two and nine times. The CDR3 loop is CASSSGPESFYEQYF. CDR3 coding DNA: TGTGCCAGTAGCAGCGGACCGGAATCCTTCTACGAGCAGTACTTC. V gene TRBV19 combines with J gene TRBJ2-7, with D possibly TRBD2 on 5 matching bases. The CDR3 consists of 15 residues. Trimming stripped 6 bases from V and 3 bases from J, with 18 bases between. Germline loops: CDR1 LNHDA, CDR2 SQIVND (reference sequence).

J is TRBJ2-1 and V is TRBV2, with 7 positions matching TRBD1. The ends lost 5 bases at V and 4 bases at J; junction bases unmatched: 5. The CDR3 spans 14 residues. CDR1 and CDR2 from the germline V gene are SNHLY and FYNNEI. The DNA for the CDR3 is TGTGCCAGCAGTCAAAACAGGGGTTACAATGAGCAGTTCTTC. It is translated as CASSQNRGYNEQFF.

This clone has just a few counts. This chain uses TRBV19 with TRBJ2-4; D could derive from TRBD1 or TRBD2 (5 bases each). The CDR3 is 17 amino acids. CDR1 is LNHDA, CDR2 SQIVND, per germline (reference sequence). V was cut by 3 bases and J by 0 bases, with 15 bases left in between. The chain's CDR3 is CASSIGAGPLAKNIQYF. For the CDR3, the DNA is TGTGCCAGTAGTATCGGGGCAGGGCCTTTAGCCAAAAACATTCAGTACTTC.

J is TRBJ1-3 and V is TRBV6-5, with 7 bases aligning to TRBD1. The CDR3 extends over 15 amino acids. In germline, CDR1 is MNHEY, CDR2 SVGAGI. The trim removed 4 bases at V and 2 bases at J, leaving 5 bases unmatched. The CDR3 loop is CASSFLTGTGNTIYF. The CDR3 nucleotides are TGTGCCAGCAGTTTCCTGACAGGGACTGGAAACACCATATATTTT.

The genes are TRBV6-4 and TRBJ2-3, with a tentative D call TRBD2 (5 bases). Germline CDR1 MRHNA, CDR2 SNTAGT. V was trimmed by 3 bases and J by 0 bases, leaving 10 bases between them. The CDR3 totals 15 residues. The CDR3 is CASSEGLESTDTQYF. Here the CDR3 DNA reads TGTGCCAGCAGTGAAGGACTGGAGAGCACAGATACGCAGTATTTT.

This clone was seen a handful of times. The chain links TRBV21-1 to TRBJ2-6. TRBV21-1 is tagged as a pseudogene. This CDR3 spans 17 amino acids. CDR3 in DNA: TGTGCCAGCAGCAAGTCCTCCCCGCCCTCTGGGGCCAACGTCCTGACTTTC. Translating it yields CASSKSSPPSGANVLTF.

In its sample, this clone was seen a few times. This specimen includes other DNA sequences encoding the same CDR3. The rearrangement joins TRBV7-2 to TRBJ2-1; D is ambiguous. The CDR3 is 12 amino acids. Trimming took off 1 base at V and 5 bases at J, with 3 bases between the two ends. The germline CDR1 and CDR2 sequences are SGHTA and FQGNSA. CDR3 sequence: CASSLVHNEQFF. CDR3 nucleotide sequence: TGTGCCAGCAGCTTAGTACACAATGAGCAGTTCTTC.

V usage is TRBV7-2 and J usage is TRBJ2-1; possible D gene TRBD1, 5 bases. This CDR3 has 14 amino acids. CDR1 and CDR2 from the germline V gene are SGHTA and FQGNSA. The V end lost 4 bases, the J end lost 10 bases, and 17 bases lay between the germline ends. CDR3 in amino acids: CASSSDFRVGEQFF. Written as DNA, the CDR3 is TGTGCCAGCAGCTCCGATTTCAGGGTAGGCGAGCAGTTCTTC.

This clone was picked up a small number of times. The chain carries TRBV2 and TRBJ2-5; D is ambiguous. This CDR3 contains 13 residues. CDR1 and CDR2 from the germline V gene are SNHLY and FYNNEI. Trimming removed 3 bases from V and 5 bases from J, with 10 bases in between. CDR3 sequence (DNA): TGTGCCAGCAGTGATGTCAGGCTGGAGACCCAGTACTTC. It yields the protein CASSDVRLETQYF.

This clone came up a few times. The rearrangement links TRBV1 to TRBJ1-1; the table assigns TRBD1, which was not confirmed against the DNA. TRBV1 is given as a pseudogene. The CDR3 is 15 residues long. CDR3 in amino acids: CTSSPVGQGRTEAFF. The CDR3 coding sequence is TGCACCAGCAGCCCGGTGGGACAGGGTCGGACTGAAGCTTTCTTT.

The chain has TRBV15 and TRBJ2-2; 7 bases fit TRBD2. CDR1 and CDR2 (germline): LNHNV, YYDKDF (reference sequence). V dropped 6 bases and J dropped 0; count of bases not matched to a gene: 10. The CDR3 runs 17 residues. DNA for the CDR3: TGTGCCACCAGAAGGGTAGTGCTAGCGGCGAACACCGGGGAGCTGTTTTTT. This gives the protein CATRRVVLAANTGELFF. The complete variable domain, with remaining parts taken from reference TRBV15 and TRBJ2-2, reads DAMVIQNPRYQVTQFGKPVTLSCSQTLNHNVMYWYQQKSSQAPKLLFHYYDKDFNNEADTPDNFQSRRPNTSFCFLDIRSPGLGDTAMYLCATRRVVLAANTGELFFGEGSRLTVL.

The chain recombines TRBV9 with TRBJ1-2; D possibly corresponds to TRBD1 (6 bases). Germline assignment: CDR1 SGDLS and CDR2 YYNGEE. The CDR3 runs to 12 residues. V lost 0 bases to trimming and J lost 8 bases, with 8 bases between them. The CDR3 sequence is CASSVVGAGYTF. The CDR3 DNA follows: TGTGCCAGCAGCGTAGTGGGGGCAGGCTACACCTTC.

This clone appeared a few times. The chain has TRBV28 and TRBJ2-2, with 8 bases aligning to TRBD2. The CDR3 runs 14 residues. Germline lookup yields CDR1 MDHEN and CDR2 SYDVKM. V gave up 7 bases and J gave up 4 bases; unmatched junction bases: 5. The CDR3 spells CASTSGGGTGELFF. DNA for the CDR3: TGTGCCAGCACCTCGGGAGGGGGCACCGGGGAGCTGTTTTTT.

This clone showed up just a few times. The genes are TRBV4-1 and TRBJ1-5, with D uncertain. Germline V gene lookup returns CDR1 MGHRA and CDR2 YSYEKL. With 2 bases removed from V and 2 bases from J, the gap between germline ends came to 16 bases. CDR3 length equals 17 residues. The CDR3 loop is CASSQLLTRAGNQPQHF. CDR3 coding DNA: TGCGCCAGCAGCCAACTATTAACGAGGGCAGGCAATCAGCCCCAGCATTTT.